The T cell receptor (beta chain) described here comes from a study of blood T cell repertoires in COVID-19. Here immunoSEQ multiplex PCR was the method, and the copy in TCRdb shows in-frame clones only, minus some. The sample records hundreds of thousands of clones, 75% to 90% being singletons. Two negative PCRs, clearance, or symptom resolution were required of recovered Cohort 3 donors. Trimming pared 5 bases from V and 0 bases from J, leaving 11 bases between. Germline V gene data show CDR1 as MNHEY and CDR2 as SMNVEV (reference sequence). The CDR3 is made up of 14 amino acids. Sequenced sample: PBMCs or T cells enriched from blood (not recorded which). The source is a man in his fifties or sixties who had recovered from COVID-19. The chain employs TRBV27 and TRBJ2-7; D is perhaps TRBD2 (6 bases). The CDR3 DNA reads as TGTGCCAGCAGTCGAGGGACTCGCTCCTACGAGCAGTACTTC. It specifies CASSRGTRSYEQYF.